Listed here are 22 T cell receptor beta chains from one sample, sequenced in a study of response to subunit inactivated influenza vaccine. TCRdb redid the calling of the RT-PCR reads with MiXCR, one entry per CDR3 protein. The sample has about 700,000 distinct CDR3 sequences, around 13% seen once. Specimen: PBMCs from blood, collected 14 days before vaccination. Receptor source: a man aged 45-60 years who received an inactivated influenza vaccine.

This clonotype was picked up a small number of times. The rearrangement joins TRBV28 to TRBJ1-4, with 8 bases matching TRBD1. The CDR3 extends over 14 amino acids. V lost 7 bases and J lost 9; bases outside the gene matches: 10. CDR1 is MDHEN and CDR2 is SYDVKM in the germline V gene. DNA for the CDR3: TGTGCCAGCACCACGGGGGCAGGGGGCCAAAAACTGTTTTTT. As protein: CASTTGAGGQKLFF.

The sample holds many counts of this clonotype. The chain couples TRBV6-2 or TRBV6-3 to TRBJ1-2; D uncertain. The CDR3 is made up of 12 amino acids. From germline, CDR1 is MNHEY and CDR2 SVGEGT. The germline V and J ends were trimmed by 0 bases and 7 bases, with 6 bases remaining between them. The CDR3 DNA reads TGTGCCAGCAGTTACTCGAACAGTGGCTACACCTTC. This translates into CASSYSNSGYTF.

This clonotype was recorded a few times. The rearrangement uses TRBV12-3 or TRBV12-4 and TRBJ2-4; D is undetermined. The CDR3 runs 16 residues. V was pared by 1 base and J by 2 bases, with 12 bases between. As DNA, the CDR3 is TGTGCCAGCAGTTTAGTGGAGCTGGCGTCCAAAAACATTCAGTACTTC. It translates to CASSLVELASKNIQYF.

This clonotype was counted once. The chain has TRBV20-1 and TRBJ2-7; tentative D call: TRBD1 (6 bases). V shed 3 bases and J shed 4 bases, with 19 bases lying between them. Germline-derived CDR1 and CDR2 are DFQATT and SNEGSKA (reference sequence). This CDR3 is built from 15 residues. The CDR3: CSARSPGQSFYEQYF. The CDR3 coding sequence is TGCAGTGCTAGGAGCCCGGGACAATCATTTTACGAGCAGTACTTC.

The chain carries TRBV12-3 or TRBV12-4 and TRBJ2-1; TRBD2 agrees at 7 bases. V was clipped by 3 bases and J by 1 base; unmatched bases: 9. CDR3 length: 17 amino acids. CDR3 amino acids: CASSFKGRALSYNEQFF. The CDR3 nucleotides read TGTGCCAGCAGTTTTAAAGGGAGGGCCCTGTCCTACAATGAGCAGTTCTTC.

The rearrangement links TRBV4-3 to TRBJ2-3; 10 positions match TRBD2. The CDR3 is made up of 17 amino acids. Looked up from germline, CDR1 is LGHNA and CDR2 is YSLEER. V lost 0 bases and J lost 4; bases outside the gene matches: 7. CDR3 sequence reads: CASSQDSGGARADTQYF. In nucleotides, the CDR3 is TGCGCCAGCAGCCAAGACAGCGGGGGGGCCAGAGCAGATACGCAGTATTTT.

This rearrangement joins TRBV2 to TRBJ2-1, with 7 bases matching TRBD2. Germline V gives CDR1 SNHLY, CDR2 FYNNEI. This CDR3 contains 15 residues. J lost 9 bases, V lost 5 bases, and 13 bases had no gene match. CDR3 sequence reads: CASSPLPAGVGEQFF. CDR3 sequence (DNA): TGTGCCAGCAGTCCTCTCCCGGCGGGGGTTGGTGAGCAGTTCTTC.

The rearrangement links TRBV9 to TRBJ2-1; possibly TRBD2 for D (5 bases). Trimming shortened V by 0 bases and J by 6 bases, and 13 bases separated the two germline ends. The V gene's germline CDR1 is SGDLS and CDR2 YYNGEE. CDR3 length: 15 residues. The CDR3 nucleotides are TGTGCCAGCAGCGTAGCTCTTGGACTCGCCAATGAGCAGTTCTTC. Translated, it gives CASSVALGLANEQFF.

The chain uses TRBV5-1 and TRBJ2-3, with 8 bases identical to TRBD1. With V trimmed by 4 bases and J by 7 bases, 5 bases remained unmatched. This CDR3 is built from 13 residues. Germline CDR1 is SGHRS and CDR2 is YFSETQ. The CDR3 loop is CASSRGQGNTQYF. In DNA, the CDR3 is TGCGCCAGCAGCCGTGGACAGGGAAATACGCAGTATTTT.

There are a few counts of this clonotype. The V gene is TRBV28, the J gene TRBJ1-4; D is possibly TRBD1 (6 bases). Looked up from germline, CDR1 is MDHEN and CDR2 is SYDVKM. The CDR3 totals 15 residues. Trimming took off 5 bases at V and 3 bases at J, with 13 bases between the two ends. The chain's CDR3 is CASSTPGAANEKLFF. DNA for the CDR3: TGTGCCAGCAGTACCCCAGGGGCAGCTAATGAAAAACTGTTTTTT. Drawing the rest from reference TRBV28 and TRBJ1-4, the complete variable domain is DVKVTQSSRYLVKRTGEKVFLECVQDMDHENMFWYRQDPGLGLRLIYFSYDVKMKEKGDIPEGYSVSREKKERFSLILESASTNQTSMYLCASSTPGAANEKLFFGSGTQLSVL.

The chain couples TRBV14 to TRBJ1-2; the D is unclear. Trimming shortened V by 0 bases and J by 7 bases, and 12 bases separated the two germline ends. CDR3 length: 14 residues. From germline, CDR1 is SGHDN and CDR2 FVKESK. Here the CDR3 reads CASSQDQQPPGYTF. Written as DNA, the CDR3 is TGTGCCAGCAGCCAAGACCAGCAGCCTCCTGGCTACACCTTC.

This clonotype has only a few counts. This rearrangement joins TRBV15 to TRBJ2-7, with a tentative D call TRBD1 (5 bases). This CDR3 contains 14 residues. Deletions cut 0 bases from V and 0 bases from J, with 6 bases between. The germline V gene encodes CDR1 LNHNV and CDR2 YYDKDF (reference sequence). The CDR3 nucleotides are TGTGCCACCAGCAGAGACAGGGCCTCCTACGAGCAGTACTTC. Its protein is CATSRDRASYEQYF.

J is TRBJ2-7 and V is TRBV6-6, with 7 positions matching TRBD2. V lost 9 bases, J lost 3 bases, and 8 bases stayed unmatched. There are 13 residues in the CDR3. CDR1 MNHNY and CDR2 SVGAGI come from the germline V gene (reference sequence). CDR3 in amino acids: CASFSRDYYEQYF. The CDR3 nucleotides read TGTGCCAGTTTTAGCCGGGACTACTACGAGCAGTACTTC.

This clonotype occurred a few times. The V and J genes are TRBV27 and TRBJ1-2; 9 bases line up with TRBD1. The CDR3 is 15 amino acids. Germline V gene sequence: CDR1 MNHEY, CDR2 SMNVEV (reference sequence). The junction had 6 bases not matched to a gene; V was cut back by 5 bases and J by 2 bases. CDR3 loop: CASSPSGTGNYGYTF. CDR3 DNA: TGTGCCAGCAGTCCATCCGGGACAGGGAACTATGGCTACACCTTC.

The chain joins TRBV29-1 to TRBJ2-2; 9 bases match TRBD1. V trimming: 6 bases; J trimming: 6 bases; junction bases outside the gene matches: 2. This CDR3 region has 12 residues. Germline V CDR1 and CDR2: SQVTM, ANQGSEA. CDR3 nucleotides: TGCAGCGTAAACAGGGGGCCCGGGGAGCTGTTTTTT. Amino acids: CSVNRGPGELFF.

The V call is TRBV5-6, the J call TRBJ2-7, with D perhaps matching TRBD1 (6 bases). CDR3 length equals 13 residues. The V end lost 2 bases, the J end lost 6 bases, and 12 bases lay between the germline ends. CDR1 is SGHDT, CDR2 YYEEEE, per germline. The CDR3: CASSFSGQTEQYF. CDR3 nucleotides: TGTGCCAGCAGCTTTTCCGGACAGACCGAGCAGTACTTC.

This sequence joins TRBV7-2 and TRBJ2-3; D unclear. Germline V lookup: CDR1 SGHTA, CDR2 FQGNSA. The CDR3 consists of 14 residues. V was clipped by 2 bases and J by 2 bases, with 8 bases between them. The CDR3 loop reads CASSLKGPTDTQYF. CDR3 nucleotide sequence: TGTGCCAGCAGCTTAAAAGGGCCCACAGATACGCAGTATTTT. The full variable domain, its missing parts supplied by reference TRBV7-2 and TRBJ2-3, is GAGVSQSPSNKVTEKGKDVELRCDPISGHTALYWYRQSLGQGLEFLIYFQGNSAPDKSGLPSDRFSAERTGGSVSTLTIQRTQQEDSAVYLCASSLKGPTDTQYFGPGTRLTVL.

The rearrangement joins TRBV20-1 to TRBJ1-2; no clear D. Germline-derived CDR1 and CDR2 are DFQATT and SNEGSKA (reference sequence). This CDR3 has 12 amino acids. Deletions cut 5 bases from V and 6 bases from J, with 13 bases between. CDR3 sequence reads: CSAEEGFDGYTF. CDR3 DNA sequence: TGCAGTGCTGAGGAGGGTTTCGATGGCTACACCTTC.

This clonotype came up a few times. The chain uses TRBV29-1 and TRBJ2-5; 10 positions match TRBD2. This CDR3 has 14 amino acids. Losses at the gene ends were 4 bases for V and 0 bases for J; bases not matched to a gene: 2. Germline CDR1 is SQVTM and CDR2 is ANQGSEA. CDR3 sequence (DNA): TGCAGCGTTGTGGGACTAGCGAACCAAGAGACCCAGTACTTC. It yields the protein CSVVGLANQETQYF. The complete variable domain, with remaining parts taken from reference TRBV29-1 and TRBJ2-5, reads SAVISQKPSRDICQRGTSLTIQCQVDSQVTMMFWYRQQPGQSLTLIATANQGSEATYESGFVIDKFPISRPNLTFSTLTVSNMSPEDSSIYLCSVVGLANQETQYFGPGTRLLVL.

This clonotype showed up just a few times. The CDR3 nucleotides are TGTGCCAGCAGCTTGACTGAAAATCAGCCCCAGCATTTT. This gives the protein CASSLTENQPQHF. The chain carries TRBV6-2 or TRBV6-3 and TRBJ1-5; D gene uncertain. This CDR3 region has 13 residues. CDR1 MNHEY and CDR2 SVGEGT come from the germline V gene. Deletions cut 6 bases from V and 4 bases from J, with 10 bases between.

This clonotype was observed a few times. The chain combines TRBV5-8 with TRBJ2-7; TRBD2 agrees at 15 bases. V gave up 4 bases and J gave up 8 bases; unmatched junction bases: 13. The germline CDR1 and CDR2 sequences are SGHTS and YDEGEE. CDR3 size: 17 residues. CDR3 DNA: TGTGCCAGCAGCGGACTAGCGGGAGGGCCCTATGACCGCCAGCAGTACTTC. It encodes CASSGLAGGPYDRQQYF.

This chain joins TRBV29-1 and TRBJ2-1; a possible D gene is TRBD1 (6 bases). The CDR3 runs 11 residues. Trimming took off 2 bases at V and 16 bases at J, with 15 bases between the two ends. Per germline, CDR1 SQVTM and CDR2 ANQGSEA. The CDR3 sequence is CSVESTRGGFF. In DNA form, the CDR3 reads TGCAGCGTTGAAAGTACCCGAGGGGGATTCTTC.